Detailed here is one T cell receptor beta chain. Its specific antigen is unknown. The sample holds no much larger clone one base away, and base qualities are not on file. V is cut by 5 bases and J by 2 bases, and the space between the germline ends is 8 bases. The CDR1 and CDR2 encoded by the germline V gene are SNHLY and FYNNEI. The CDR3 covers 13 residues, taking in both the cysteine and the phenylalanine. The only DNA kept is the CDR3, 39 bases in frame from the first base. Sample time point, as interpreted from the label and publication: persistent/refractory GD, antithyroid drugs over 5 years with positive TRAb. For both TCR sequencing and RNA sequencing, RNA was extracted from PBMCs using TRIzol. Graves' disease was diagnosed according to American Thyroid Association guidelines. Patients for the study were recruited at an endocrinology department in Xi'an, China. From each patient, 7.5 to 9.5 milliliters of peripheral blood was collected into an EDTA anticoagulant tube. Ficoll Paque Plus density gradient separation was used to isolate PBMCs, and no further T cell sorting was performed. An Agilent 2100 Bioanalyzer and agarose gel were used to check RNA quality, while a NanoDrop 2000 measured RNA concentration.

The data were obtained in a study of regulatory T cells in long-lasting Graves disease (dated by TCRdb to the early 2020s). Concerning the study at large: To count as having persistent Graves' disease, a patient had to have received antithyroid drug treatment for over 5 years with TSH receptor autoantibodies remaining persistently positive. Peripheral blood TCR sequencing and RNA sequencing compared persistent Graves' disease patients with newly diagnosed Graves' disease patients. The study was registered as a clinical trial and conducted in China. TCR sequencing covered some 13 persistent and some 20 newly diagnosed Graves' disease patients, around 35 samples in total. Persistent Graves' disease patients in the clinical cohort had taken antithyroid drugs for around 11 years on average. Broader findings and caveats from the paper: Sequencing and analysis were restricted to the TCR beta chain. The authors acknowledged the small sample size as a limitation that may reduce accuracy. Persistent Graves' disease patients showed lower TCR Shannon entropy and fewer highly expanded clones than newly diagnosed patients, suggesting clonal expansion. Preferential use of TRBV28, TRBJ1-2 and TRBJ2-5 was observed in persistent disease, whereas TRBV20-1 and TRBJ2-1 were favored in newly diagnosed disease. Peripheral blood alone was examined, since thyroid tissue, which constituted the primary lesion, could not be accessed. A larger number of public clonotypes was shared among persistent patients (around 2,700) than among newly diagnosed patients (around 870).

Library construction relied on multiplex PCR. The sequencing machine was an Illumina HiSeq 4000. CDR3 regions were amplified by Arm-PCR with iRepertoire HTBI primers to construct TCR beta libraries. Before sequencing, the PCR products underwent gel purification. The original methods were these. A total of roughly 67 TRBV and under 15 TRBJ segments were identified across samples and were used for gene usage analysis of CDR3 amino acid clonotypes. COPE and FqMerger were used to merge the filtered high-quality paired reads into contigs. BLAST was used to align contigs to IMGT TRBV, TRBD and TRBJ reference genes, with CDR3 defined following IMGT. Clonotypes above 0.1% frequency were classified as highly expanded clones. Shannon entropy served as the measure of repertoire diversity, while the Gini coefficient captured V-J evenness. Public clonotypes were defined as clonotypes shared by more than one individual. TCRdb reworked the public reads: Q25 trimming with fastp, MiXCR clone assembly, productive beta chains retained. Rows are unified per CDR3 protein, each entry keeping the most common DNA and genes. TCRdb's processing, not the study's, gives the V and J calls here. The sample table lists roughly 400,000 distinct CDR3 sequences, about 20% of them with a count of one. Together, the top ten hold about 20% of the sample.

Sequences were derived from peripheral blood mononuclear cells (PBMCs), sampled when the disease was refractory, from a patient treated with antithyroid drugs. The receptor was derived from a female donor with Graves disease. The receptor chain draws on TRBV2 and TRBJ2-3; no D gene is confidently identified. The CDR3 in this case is CASSWLNTDTQYF. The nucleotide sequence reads TGTGCCAGCAGTTGGTTGAACACAGATACGCAGTATTTT.